The 26 T cell receptor beta chains reported below all come from one sample, sequenced in a study of blood T cell repertoires in COVID-19. Here immunoSEQ multiplex PCR was the method, and the copy in TCRdb shows in-frame clones only, minus some. Found here are roughly 140,000 clones, roughly 90% of them singletons; the top ten hold roughly a tenth. The specimen sequenced was peripheral blood. Every receptor here comes from a man aged 50-59 years with active or convalescent COVID-19.

The chain combines TRBV4-1 with TRBJ2-1; 10 bases map to TRBD1. CDR1 is MGHRA and CDR2 is YSYEKL in the germline V gene. The CDR3 extends over 15 amino acids. The ends lost 0 bases at V and 16 bases at J; junction bases unmatched: 12. CDR3 sequence: CASSQDGPGDRGSFF. In DNA form, the CDR3 reads TGCGCCAGCAGCCAAGATGGTCCGGGGGACAGGGGATCATTCTTC.

The chain carries TRBV7-2 and TRBJ2-1; D may be TRBD1 (5 bases). CDR3 length equals 14 residues. Between the trimmed V and J ends, which lost 7 bases and 6 bases, there was a span of 16 bases. The V gene's germline CDR1 is SGHTA and CDR2 FQGNSA. As DNA, the CDR3 is TGTGCCAGCAAGGGGCCGACCAGGCCCAATGAGCAGTTCTTC. It yields the protein CASKGPTRPNEQFF.

This clone was seen just once. This chain connects TRBV19 to TRBJ1-1; D call uncertain. Germline V gene lookup returns CDR1 LNHDA and CDR2 SQIVND (reference sequence). This CDR3 is built from 14 residues. The ends were cut back, 3 bases at V and 2 bases at J, with 10 bases in the middle. The CDR3 coding sequence is TGTGCCAGTAGTATTTCCAGGCGAAACACTGAAGCTTTCTTT. It codes for CASSISRRNTEAFF.

A single count supports this clone. The gene calls are TRBV5-1 and TRBJ2-1; D perhaps matches TRBD1 (5 bases). This CDR3 has 13 residues. V was clipped by 2 bases and J by 9 bases, with 12 bases between them. Germline V gene lookup returns CDR1 SGHRS and CDR2 YFSETQ. The CDR3 DNA sequence: TGCGCCAGCAGCTTACAGGATACCGTTGAGCAGTTCTTC. Translated, it gives CASSLQDTVEQFF.

J is TRBJ1-2 and V is TRBV7-6; 7 bases line up with TRBD1. The germline V gene has CDR1 SGHVS and CDR2 FNYEAQ. CDR3 length equals 13 residues. V shed 4 bases and J 8 bases; nucleotides not matched to a gene: 7. CDR3 residues: CASSSRQGGGYTF. Written as DNA, the CDR3 is TGTGCCAGCAGCTCGAGACAGGGTGGCGGCTACACCTTC. The full variable domain, in which reference TRBV7-6 and TRBJ1-2 provide the parts outside the CDR3, is GAGVSQSPRYKVTKRGQDVALRCDPISGHVSLYWYRQALGQGPEFLTYFNYEAQQDKSGLPNDRFSAERPEGSISTLTIQRTEQRDSAMYRCASSSRQGGGYTFGSGTRLTVV.

The CDR3, as DNA: TGCGCCAGCAGTGGGGGGGTGAATTCCTACGAGCAGTACTTC. As protein: CASSGGVNSYEQYF. The V call is TRBV10-2, the J call TRBJ2-7; D might be TRBD2 (6 bases). Trimming took off 4 bases at V and 1 base at J, with 11 bases between the two ends. This CDR3 has 14 residues. From germline, CDR1 is WSHSY and CDR2 SAAADI.

This clone was detected only a few times. The chain has TRBV7-2 and TRBJ2-1; 7 bases fit TRBD2. Germline assignment: CDR1 SGHTA and CDR2 FQGNSA. CDR3 length equals 17 residues. Trimming removed 3 bases from V and 0 bases from J; junction bases left unmatched: 8. The CDR3 region has the DNA TGTGCCAGCAGCTTGATCGGGGGGAGAAGCTCCTACAATGAGCAGTTCTTC. It specifies CASSLIGGRSSYNEQFF.

The chain combines TRBV28 with TRBJ1-1; weak D call: TRBD1 (5 bases). Trimming took 3 bases from V and 3 from J, leaving 17 bases between them. CDR1 is MDHEN and CDR2 is SYDVKM in the germline V gene. This CDR3 has 16 amino acids. The CDR3 DNA is TGTGCCAGCAGTTTTGTCAGGGAAAAGGCTTACACTGAAGCTTTCTTT. Amino acid sequence: CASSFVREKAYTEAFF.

Remarks on this clone: Other nucleotide sequences in the sample specify the same CDR3. This rearrangement joins TRBV9 to TRBJ2-1; TRBD2 agrees at 9 bases. The CDR3 spans 15 residues. The V gene end was trimmed by 2 bases and the J gene end by 4 bases; junction bases not matched to a gene: 4. Germline CDR1 reads SGDLS; CDR2 reads YYNGEE. The DNA of the CDR3 is TGTGCCAGCAGCGTGGGACTAGCAGGTTACAATGAGCAGTTCTTC. Translated: CASSVGLAGYNEQFF.

This clone showed up just once. The chain employs TRBV9 and TRBJ2-2; tentative D call: TRBD1 (6 bases). V was shortened by 2 bases and J by 6 bases, with 14 bases between the two germline ends. CDR1 SGDLS and CDR2 YYNGEE come from the germline V gene. This CDR3 region has 15 residues. CDR3 sequence: CASSVSPQGPGELFF. The CDR3 bases are TGTGCCAGCAGCGTTTCCCCACAGGGACCCGGGGAGCTGTTTTTT.

This clone was seen just once. This chain links TRBV5-5 with TRBJ1-1; 7 bases match TRBD1. The CDR3 has 14 residues. V lost 0 bases and J lost 5; bases outside the gene matches: 4. Germline V gene lookup returns CDR1 SGHKS and CDR2 YYEKEE (reference sequence). The DNA of the CDR3 is TGTGCCAGCAGCTTGGCCCAGGGGGGAACTGAAGCTTTCTTT. Translating gives CASSLAQGGTEAFF. Based on the CDR3 plus reference TRBV5-5 and TRBJ1-1, the full variable domain is DAGVTQSPTHLIKTRGQQVTLRCSPISGHKSVSWYQQVLGQGPQFIFQYYEKEERGRGNFPDRFSARQFPNYSSELNVNALLLGDSALYLCASSLAQGGTEAFFGQGTRLTVV.

The V and J genes are TRBV4-2 and TRBJ2-3; possible D gene TRBD1, 5 bases. CDR1 is LGHNA, CDR2 YNFKEQ, per germline. The ends were cut back, 0 bases at V and 5 bases at J, with 12 bases in the middle. This CDR3 has 15 residues. The CDR3 reads CASSQEIQGGDTQYF. Written as DNA, the CDR3 is TGTGCCAGCAGCCAAGAAATTCAGGGTGGAGATACGCAGTATTTT.

The gene calls are TRBV18 and TRBJ1-1, with D perhaps matching TRBD1 (5 bases). There are 17 residues in the CDR3. Germline lookup yields CDR1 KGHSH and CDR2 LQKENI. Trimming stripped 2 bases from V and 0 bases from J, with 16 bases between. For the CDR3, the DNA is TGTGCCAGCTCACCAGAAGCGCCGGGGGATATGAACACTGAAGCTTTCTTT. Its protein product is CASSPEAPGDMNTEAFF.

This clone was counted between two and nine times. This sequence joins TRBV5-6 and TRBJ2-1, with D perhaps TRBD2 (5 bases). Germline V lookup: CDR1 SGHDT, CDR2 YYEEEE. This CDR3 is built from 17 residues. V lost 2 bases to trimming and J lost 0 bases, with 15 bases between them. In DNA, the CDR3 is TGTGCCAGCAGCTTTCGATATTCCAGCGGCTCCTACAATGAGCAGTTCTTC. It is translated as CASSFRYSSGSYNEQFF.

The chain is built from TRBV2 and TRBJ2-1; TRBD2 matches at 7 bases. This CDR3 has 13 residues. Germline V lookup: CDR1 SNHLY, CDR2 FYNNEI. J gave up 6 bases and V 7 bases, and 6 bases lay outside the gene matches. The CDR3 bases are TGTGCCAGCACGGGCGGGAGCGGCAATGAGCAGTTCTTC. This codes for CASTGGSGNEQFF. Full variable domain (rest looked up from reference TRBV2 and TRBJ2-1): EPEVTQTPSHQVTQMGQEVILRCVPISNHLYFYWYRQILGQKVEFLVSFYNNEISEKSEIFDDQFSVERPDGSNFTLKIRSTKLEDSAMYFCASTGGSGNEQFFGPGTRLTVL.

The chain joins TRBV30 to TRBJ2-7, with 7 bases fitting TRBD2. J lost 5 bases, V lost 2 bases, and 9 bases had no gene match. The CDR3 sequence is 14 residues long. The germline gives CDR1 GTSNPN, CDR2 SVGIG (reference sequence). The DNA for the CDR3 is TGTGCCTGGAGTATCGGGCGGGAGTTTCACGAGCAGTACTTC. It is translated as CAWSIGREFHEQYF.

This chain joins TRBV18 and TRBJ2-5; D possibly corresponds to TRBD1 (6 bases). Trimming shortened V by 3 bases and J by 4 bases, and 18 bases separated the two germline ends. The CDR3 runs to 16 residues. Germline-derived CDR1 and CDR2 are KGHSH and LQKENI. CDR3 sequence reads: CASSPSSPGAGETQYF. The CDR3 DNA follows: TGTGCCAGCTCACCCTCATCCCCAGGGGCGGGAGAGACCCAGTACTTC.

The chain joins TRBV7-9 to TRBJ1-5; TRBD1 aligns across 10 bases. Germline V gene lookup returns CDR1 SEHNR and CDR2 FQNEAQ (reference sequence). This CDR3 comprises 16 residues. J was trimmed by 6 bases and V by 3 bases; bases with no gene match: 8. The CDR3: CASSFAGTGDSQPQHF. DNA for the CDR3: TGTGCCAGCAGCTTCGCCGGGACAGGGGACTCTCAGCCCCAGCATTTT.

This chain's CDR3 is CASKGLAGVRSYNEQFF. CDR3 nucleotide sequence: TGTGCCAGCAAGGGACTAGCGGGAGTCCGCTCCTACAATGAGCAGTTCTTC. The V gene is TRBV28, the J gene TRBJ2-1; 14 bases match TRBD2. Germline V gene lookup returns CDR1 MDHEN and CDR2 SYDVKM. The CDR3 contains 17 residues. Losses at the gene ends were 7 bases for V and 0 bases for J; bases not matched to a gene: 5.

V usage is TRBV5-6 and J usage is TRBJ1-4, with TRBD1 identical over 8 bases. The J segment lost 10 bases and the V segment lost 3 bases, leaving 11 bases of the junction unmatched. The length of the CDR3 is 15 residues. From germline, CDR1 is SGHDT and CDR2 YYEEEE. Here the CDR3 reads CASSSTGTGVRKLFF. CDR3 sequence (DNA): TGTGCCAGCAGCTCCACCGGGACAGGTGTCAGAAAACTGTTTTTT.

The V call is TRBV11-2, the J call TRBJ2-2, with TRBD1 as a possible D gene (7 bases). The germline V gene has CDR1 SGHAT and CDR2 FQNNGV. The CDR3 totals 15 residues. Trimming cost V 5 bases and J 6 bases, with 16 bases left between them. The CDR3 DNA reads TGTGCCAGCAGCCCATGGACAGGAGGGCCCGGGGAGCTGTTTTTT. Residues: CASSPWTGGPGELFF. The whole variable domain, filled in from reference TRBV11-2 and TRBJ2-2, reads EAGVAQSPRYKIIEKRQSVAFWCNPISGHATLYWYQQILGQGPKLLIQFQNNGVVDDSQLPKDRFSAERLKGVDSTLKIQPAKLEDSAVYLCASSPWTGGPGELFFGEGSRLTVL.

This clone has only one observation. V usage is TRBV28 and J usage is TRBJ2-7; TRBD2 might be the D (6 bases). Between the trimmed V and J ends, which lost 5 bases and 1 base, there was a span of 15 bases. The CDR3 has 15 amino acids. Germline CDR1 reads MDHEN; CDR2 reads SYDVKM. CDR3 DNA: TGTGCCAGCAGTCCTTGGGTAGGGAGGTCCTACGAGCAGTACTTC. This codes for CASSPWVGRSYEQYF.

CDR3 bases: TGTGCCAGCAGTACGGGAGCTCTCTCCTACGAGCAGTACTTC. This gives the protein CASSTGALSYEQYF. This sequence joins TRBV2 and TRBJ2-7, with a tentative D call TRBD2 (6 bases). Per germline, CDR1 SNHLY and CDR2 FYNNEI. This CDR3 is 14 amino acids long. V was trimmed by 5 bases and J by 0 bases, leaving 11 bases between them.

The chain combines TRBV27 with TRBJ1-1, with TRBD1 matching over 7 bases. The CDR3 has 15 residues. The V and J ends lost 6 bases and 2 bases, in that order; junction bases with no gene match: 9. Germline lookup yields CDR1 MNHEY and CDR2 SMNVEV (reference sequence). The CDR3 sequence is CASRIQGQRNTEAFF. CDR3 sequence (DNA): TGTGCCAGCAGGATACAGGGACAGCGTAACACTGAAGCTTTCTTT.

This sequence joins TRBV14 and TRBJ2-7, with D possibly matching TRBD2 (5 bases). The CDR3 runs 14 residues. Trimming took 2 bases from V and 0 from J, leaving 8 bases between them. Germline CDR1 is SGHDN and CDR2 is FVKESK. In DNA, the CDR3 is TGTGCCAGCAGCCAATGGAGGAGCTCCTACGAGCAGTACTTC. As protein: CASSQWRSSYEQYF.

The V call is TRBV6-6, the J call TRBJ2-5; 8 nucleotides align to TRBD2. The CDR3 is 19 amino acids. The J segment lost 2 bases and the V segment lost 5 bases, leaving 19 bases of the junction unmatched. CDR1 is MNHNY and CDR2 is SVGAGI in the germline V gene (reference sequence). The DNA for the CDR3 is TGTGCCAGCAGTCCCGTGGGGATAGGTCTAGCGGGCAAGCAAGAGACCCAGTACTTC. Translated, it gives CASSPVGIGLAGKQETQYF.